Presented here are 14 T cell receptor beta chains from one specimen sequenced in a study of T cell repertoires in cytomegalovirus infection. From the reads, TCRdb called clonotypes with MiXCR, one entry per CDR3 protein. The sample consists of roughly 280,000 distinct CDR3 sequences, 9.1% of them appearing once. The sequencing input was PBMCs. These receptors were collected from a human donor in good health (CMV status not recorded). Some clones in this sample may be carry-over from other donors' samples.

The sample holds many counts of this clonotype. This chain connects TRBV28 to TRBJ1-6; TRBD1 matches 7 bases. Germline-derived CDR1 and CDR2 are MDHEN and SYDVKM. This CDR3 spans 15 amino acids. The V and J ends lost 4 bases and 5 bases, in that order; junction bases with no gene match: 5. CDR3 protein: CASSSPTGNNSPLHF. In nucleotides, the CDR3 is TGTGCCAGCAGTTCCCCGACAGGGAATAATTCACCCCTCCACTTT.

There are many counts of this clonotype. The gene calls are TRBV4-1 and TRBJ1-2; D uncertain. The CDR3 is 14 amino acids. CDR1 and CDR2 from the germline V gene are MGHRA and YSYEKL. V was pared by 0 bases and J by 4 bases, with 9 bases between. CDR3 sequence (DNA): TGCGCCAGCAGCCAAGAAGTCGGCGTCTATGGCTACACCTTC. Its protein product is CASSQEVGVYGYTF.

This clonotype occurred a few times. The genes are TRBV29-1 and TRBJ2-3; weak D call: TRBD1 (5 bases). Germline V gene data show CDR1 as SQVTM and CDR2 as ANQGSEA. Trimming pared 4 bases from V and 5 bases from J, leaving 16 bases between. The CDR3 is 14 residues long. DNA of the CDR3: TGCAGCGTTGGATTGCGAGTCCAGGGAGATACGCAGTATTTT. It yields the protein CSVGLRVQGDTQYF.

This clonotype was recorded many times. The chain recombines TRBV6-6 with TRBJ2-7, with TRBD2 matching over 7 bases. Germline values: CDR1 MNHNY, CDR2 SVGAGI (reference sequence). There are 13 residues in the CDR3. Unmatched junction bases numbered 9, after V lost 7 bases and J lost 6 bases. CDR3: CASNPRDYREQYF. DNA of the CDR3: TGTGCCAGCAACCCCCGGGACTATCGCGAGCAGTACTTC.

This clonotype occurred many times. The chain uses TRBV6-2 or TRBV6-3 and TRBJ2-1, with TRBD2 matching 14 bases. In germline, CDR1 is MNHEY, CDR2 SVGEGT. V trimming: 7 bases; J trimming: 1 base; junction bases outside the gene matches: 9. The CDR3 length is 18 residues. As DNA, the CDR3 is TGTGCCAGCAACTCGGGACTAGCGGGAGTAGGATCCTACAATGAGCAGTTCTTC. Its translation is CASNSGLAGVGSYNEQFF.

A few counts support this clonotype. V usage is TRBV28 and J usage is TRBJ2-1; 15 bases map to TRBD2. Germline V gives CDR1 MDHEN, CDR2 SYDVKM. Trimming took 5 bases from V and 9 from J; bases not matched to a gene: 8. The CDR3 runs 16 residues. This CDR3 reads CASSPGTSGRTTEQFF. Written as DNA, the CDR3 is TGTGCCAGCAGTCCCGGGACTAGCGGGAGGACGACTGAGCAGTTCTTC.

This clonotype was seen many times. This chain uses TRBV7-2 with TRBJ1-2, with a weak D call TRBD1 (5 bases). This CDR3 has 17 residues. Germline V gene sequence: CDR1 SGHTA, CDR2 FQGNSA. Trimming removed 8 bases at V and 0 bases at J, with 22 bases between. CDR3 coding DNA: TGTGCCAGCCCCACCCCGGGACCTCTATTGGCTAACTATGGCTACACCTTC. As protein: CASPTPGPLLANYGYTF.

The table lists this clonotype with many counts. This sequence joins TRBV20-1 and TRBJ2-7, with D possibly TRBD1 on 6 matching bases. This CDR3 contains 15 residues. Trimming removed 4 bases at V and 0 bases at J, with 16 bases between. The germline V gene encodes CDR1 DFQATT and CDR2 SNEGSKA (reference sequence). DNA of the CDR3: TGCAGTGCTAAAACCGGGACACAACTCTCCTACGAGCAGTACTTC. Protein sequence: CSAKTGTQLSYEQYF.

This clonotype was seen only a few times. The genes are TRBV19 and TRBJ2-1; 9 bases map to TRBD2. The J segment lost 13 bases and the V segment lost 7 bases, leaving 11 bases of the junction unmatched. In germline, CDR1 is LNHDA, CDR2 SQIVND (reference sequence). The CDR3 extends over 13 amino acids. The CDR3 spells CASIRRGGRIQFF. The CDR3 DNA reads as TGTGCCAGTATCCGGCGGGGGGGCCGAATCCAGTTCTTC.

This clonotype was seen at least ten times. This chain connects TRBV7-6 to TRBJ1-5; tentative D call: TRBD1 (6 bases). The CDR3 has 16 amino acids. The ends were cut back, 1 base at V and 6 bases at J, with 16 bases in the middle. Germline V gene data show CDR1 as SGHVS and CDR2 as FNYEAQ. For the CDR3, the DNA is TGTGCCAGCAGCTTAGGCGAAGGACAGCGGGCTCAGCCCCAGCATTTT. It is translated as CASSLGEGQRAQPQHF.

There are many counts of this clonotype. The gene calls are TRBV4-3 and TRBJ2-1; no firm D call. The V gene's germline CDR1 is LGHNA and CDR2 YSLEER. The CDR3 loop spans 15 amino acids. Trimming left V 1 base short and J 7 bases short, with 14 bases between. The CDR3 nucleotides read TGCGCCAGCAGCCAAGCTTCGGTCCCCGGGAATGAGCAGTTCTTC. Its protein product is CASSQASVPGNEQFF.

At least ten counts were recorded for this clonotype. The V gene is TRBV7-2, the J gene TRBJ2-1; D perhaps matches TRBD2 (7 bases). CDR3 length equals 15 residues. Per the germline V gene, CDR1 is SGHTA and CDR2 is FQGNSA. Trimming pared 2 bases from V and 9 bases from J, leaving 17 bases between. The CDR3 bases are TGTGCCAGCAGCTTAACGGCCGCGGGGGCTAGTGAGCAGTTCTTC. This gives the protein CASSLTAAGASEQFF.

The J gene is TRBJ1-5, the V gene TRBV25-1, with TRBD1 as a possible D gene (6 bases). The V and J ends lost 9 bases and 1 base respectively, with 16 bases between them. The V gene's germline CDR1 is MGHDK and CDR2 SYGVNS. CDR3 size: 15 residues. CDR3 sequence reads: CASSGGGQSNQPQHF. DNA for the CDR3: TGTGCCAGTAGCGGCGGGGGACAAAGCAATCAGCCCCAGCATTTT.

This clonotype has ten or more counts. This chain links TRBV7-2 with TRBJ2-2; 9 bases map to TRBD1. CDR3 length: 14 residues. The V gene end was trimmed by 6 bases and the J gene end by 7 bases; junction bases not matched to a gene: 6. Germline CDR1 reads SGHTA; CDR2 reads FQGNSA. DNA for the CDR3: TGTGCCAGCAGTCTACAGGGGGCCGGCGGGGAGCTGTTTTTT. Its translation: CASSLQGAGGELFF.